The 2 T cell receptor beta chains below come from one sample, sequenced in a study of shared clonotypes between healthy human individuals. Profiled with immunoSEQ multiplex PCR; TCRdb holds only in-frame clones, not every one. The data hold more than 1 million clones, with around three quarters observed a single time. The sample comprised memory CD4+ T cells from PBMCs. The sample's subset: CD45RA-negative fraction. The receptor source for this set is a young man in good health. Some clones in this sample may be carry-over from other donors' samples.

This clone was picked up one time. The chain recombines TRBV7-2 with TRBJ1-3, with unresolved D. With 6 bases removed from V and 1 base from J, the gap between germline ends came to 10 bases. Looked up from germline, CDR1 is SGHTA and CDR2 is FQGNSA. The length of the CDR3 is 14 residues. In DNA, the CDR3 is TGTGCCAGCAGTCCGAGTTTGTCTGGAAACACCATATATTTT. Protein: CASSPSLSGNTIYF.

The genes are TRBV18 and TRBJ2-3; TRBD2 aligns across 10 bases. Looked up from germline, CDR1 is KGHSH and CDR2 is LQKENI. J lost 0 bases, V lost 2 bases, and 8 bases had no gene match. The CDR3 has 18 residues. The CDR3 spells CASSPYGTSVGSTDTQYF. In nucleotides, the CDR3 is TGTGCCAGCTCACCATACGGGACTAGCGTCGGGAGCACAGATACGCAGTATTTT. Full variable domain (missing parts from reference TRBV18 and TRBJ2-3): NAGVMQNPRHLVRRRGQEARLRCSPMKGHSHVYWYRQLPEEGLKFMVYLQKENIIDESGMPKERFSAEFPKEGPSILRIQQVVRGDSAAYFCASSPYGTSVGSTDTQYFGPGTRLTVL.